The entry below gives a single TCR beta chain sequence along with its context. This clonotype showed up just a few times. Its antigen is not yet known. Per-base qualities were not stored, and no clone one base away is much larger. A patient counted as having stable Graves' hyperthyroidism if no progression to ophthalmopathy occurred over 18 months of follow-up. The hyperthyroidism patients were between 18 and 65 years old and newly diagnosed, with a disease duration of less than 2 months. Patients with uncontrolled infections, other autoimmune diseases, pregnancy or lactation were excluded. Clinical symptoms, serum thyroxine and TRAb, thyroid ultrasound, and orbital computed tomography formed the basis for the diagnoses. PBMCs were isolated from 8 to 10 ml of fresh peripheral blood by Ficoll-Paque density gradient centrifugation. Total RNA was extracted using Trizol reagent, and RNA quality was assessed on an Agilent 2100 Bioanalyzer.

The data are from a study of T cells in Graves' hyperthyroidism and ophthalmopathy (dated by TCRdb to about 2019). For context, the study as a whole: Peripheral blood samples were taken at initial diagnosis, before any treatment was given. To identify distinguishing TCR V-J signatures, a discovery cohort of about 95 patients was used, comprising 40 to 45 with Graves' ophthalmopathy and 57 with stable Graves' hyperthyroidism. Prospective prediction of ophthalmopathy was tested in an independent validation cohort consisting of 18 hyperthyroidism patients and around 17 patients who later progressed to ophthalmopathy. For training and testing, the approximately 92 patients in the discovery cohort were randomly divided in a 7:3 ratio. The study also compared thyroid tissue and blood T-cell repertoires from 5 to 7 Graves' hyperthyroidism patients. After blood sampling, hyperthyroidism patients were treated with methimazole at a starting dose of 30 mg daily, and ophthalmopathy patients were treated with high-dose intravenous methylprednisolone. According to the paper, TCR Vbeta CDR3 sequencing was carried out on 135 peripheral blood samples, which came from fewer than 50 ophthalmopathy, 75 to 80 hyperthyroidism and about 17 progressor patients. The research as a whole found: No statistical method was used to fix the sample size in advance, and group allocation was not hidden from the investigators. Ophthalmopathy was separated from stable hyperthyroidism by a 13 V-J signature model, with 85% to 90% sensitivity and about 81% specificity obtained in cross-validation and 80%/75% obtained in testing. Most expanded thyroid clonotypes (frequency above 0.001) were also detected in blood, a finding suggesting that blood repertoires may reflect thyroid immune responses. In validation, the model predicted progression to ophthalmopathy a median of roughly 6.5 months before onset, with 70% to 71% sensitivity and roughly 72% specificity.

The TCR beta CDR3 regions were amplified from the RNA transcripts. The TCR CDR3 was subjected to a first round of RT-PCR using the HTBI primer set and the Qiagen OneStep RT-PCR kit. Libraries were constructed in a second round of multiplex PCR, after which size selection and purification were performed. Sequencing of the libraries was done on an Illumina HiSeq2000 using paired-end 100 bp reads. The original pipeline was this. SOAPnuke was used to process the raw data, with reads discarded if the reads contained adapters or uncalled bases, had a mean Phred below 15, or lacked an exact constant-primer or identifier match. High-quality paired reads were merged with COPE v1.2.5, and unique nucleotide sequences were defined as clonotypes. MiTCR v1.1 was used to align clonotypes to the IMGT TRBV, TRBD and TRBJ reference segments. The analysis included only V-J combinations with a frequency above 0.0001, which together covered 99% to 99.2% of the repertoires. The TCS score was defined as the ratio of F50 (clonal expansion) to E x V (chaos), calculated using BLOSUM62-based TCRdist between CDR3 peptides within each V-J. Welch's t-statistics and random forest reduced roughly 500 V-J features to under 15, which were used in a naive Bayes classifier (R e1071). The similarity between thyroid and blood repertoires was quantified using the Morisita-Horn index. TCRdb reprocessed the public reads (quality trimming at Q25 with fastp, clone calling with MiXCR) and kept in-frame beta chains. Records with the same CDR3 protein are collapsed into one entry carrying the most frequent genes and DNA. TCRdb's processing, not the study's, gives the V and J calls here. This sample comprises about 840,000 distinct CDR3 sequences, about 38% of them detected only once. 7.5% to 9.5% of the sample comes from the top ten.

The clonotype was recovered from a man aged 18-30 years with Graves' hyperthyroidism. Input material: blood.

The CDR3 region: CASSIWTGHTEAFF. The DNA is TGCGCCAGCAGCATCTGGACGGGACACACTGAAGCTTTCTTT. The sequence is built from TRBV4-1 and TRBJ1-1; TRBD1 could be the D gene, as 5 bases match. The CDR3 holds 14 amino acids from the cysteine to the phenylalanine. Solely the CDR3 DNA is kept, with 42 bases framed from the first base. CDR1 and CDR2, per the germline V gene, are MGHRA and YSYEKL. Trimming costs V 5 bases and J 3 bases, and their ends lie 13 bases apart.